This T cell receptor (beta chain) was sequenced in a study of blood T cell repertoires in COVID-19. Trimming removed 5 bases from V and 4 bases from J; junction bases left unmatched: 6. The V gene's germline CDR1 is SGHTA and CDR2 FQGNSA. The CDR3 has 15 amino acids. Clones were read by immunoSEQ multiplex PCR, and TCRdb kept only the in-frame ones, dropping some. The sample carries 45,000 to 65,000 clones, 70% to 90% recorded once. The chain joins TRBV7-2 to TRBJ2-1, with 9 bases lining up with TRBD1. This sequence was found in an elderly man with active COVID-19. Material for sequencing was peripheral blood. The CDR3 nucleotides read TGTGCCAGCAGCCTGGGACAGGGTGGGTACAATGAGCAGTTCTTC. Translated, it gives CASSLGQGGYNEQFF.